The rows below give T cell receptor beta chains drawn from one sample of a study of T cell clones after liver transplantation. The method was immunoSEQ multiplex PCR; TCRdb's version includes in-frame clones alone and lacks a portion of them. The sample consists of approximately 100,000 clones, 75% to 90% of them appearing once. The specimen comprised CD4+ T cells from blood, sampled before liver transplant. Source of these receptors: a human donor who received a liver transplant. The CDR3 runs from the conserved cysteine through the conserved F or W. The D gene is left open where the match is weak. Expanded clones are given a class, and other clones once, few, many or no size at all.

>TRBJ2-3|-|TRBV29-1|TRBD1
CSAHRGKDTQYF
TGCAGCGCCCACAGGGGGAAAGATACGCAGTATTTT
>TRBJ2-2|-|TRBV5-1|TRBD1
CASSFSDRGNTGELFF
TGCGCCAGCAGCTTTTCGGACAGGGGGAACACCGGGGAGCTGTTTTTT
>TRBJ2-6|few|TRBV5-1|TRBD1
CASSSGQGITGANVLTF
TGCGCCAGCAGCTCAGGACAGGGGATCACTGGGGCCAACGTCCTGACTTTC
>TRBJ1-3|-|TRBV7-6|TRBD1
CASSLVGRGHQIGNTIYF
TGTGCCAGCAGCCTAGTGGGCAGGGGGCATCAAATTGGAAACACCATATATTTT
>TRBJ2-5|-|TRBV6-5|TRBD1
CASSYTRTGVTQYF
TGTGCCAGCAGTTACACAAGGACAGGGGTGACCCAGTACTTC
>TRBJ2-1|-|TRBV29-1|TRBD1
CSVRDRKNEQFF
TGCAGCGTTCGGGACAGAAAGAACGAGCAGTTCTTC
>TRBJ2-1|-|TRBV7-6|-
CASSRDPPTAGGNEQFF
TGTGCCAGCAGCCGAGACCCCCCGACTGCCGGCGGCAATGAGCAGTTCTTC
>TRBJ1-5|-|TRBV4-1|-
CASSQPQVSQPQHF
TGCGCCAGCAGCCAACCCCAGGTTTCTCAGCCCCAGCATTTT
>TRBJ2-7|-|TRBV4-3|-
CASSQEVGWEQYF
TGCGCCAGCAGCCAAGAGGTGGGGTGGGAGCAGTACTTC
>TRBJ1-2|-|TRBV6-5|-
CASSYTTVYGYTF
TGTGCCAGCAGTTACACGACGGTATATGGCTACACCTTC
>TRBJ1-2|-|TRBV28|-
CASRAAGTAYGYTF
TGTGCCAGCAGAGCTGCCGGGACGGCCTATGGCTACACCTTC
>TRBJ2-2|-|TRBV4-3|-
CASSLQREAANTGELFF
TGCGCCAGCAGCCTACAGCGAGAGGCCGCGAACACCGGGGAGCTGTTTTTT
>TRBJ1-1|-|TRBV18|-
CASSMTVYTEAFF
TGTGCCAGCTCAATGACAGTCTACACTGAAGCTTTCTTT